The clone carrying this TCR beta chain was observed many times. Its antigen is not identified. This sample is drawn from a study of T-cell reconstitution after alpha-beta-depleted transplantation in children. Preparing the TCRbeta library involved the use of unique molecular identifiers. One entry per CDR3 protein, called by TCRdb with MiXCR from the PCR reads. The data show 90,000 to 130,000 distinct CDR3 sequences, with approximately 6.6% seen just once and roughly 24% held by the top ten. The CDR3 extends over 14 amino acids. In germline, CDR1 is SEHNR, CDR2 FQNEAQ (reference sequence). With 1 base removed from V and 5 bases from J, the gap between germline ends came to 12 bases. Study-wide results and limits: Reportedly, only several hundred clones from non-depleted graft cells drove alpha-beta T-cell counts at about two months.

The specimen comprised PBMCs, mostly from graft donor cells, sampled 360 days after TCRalphabeta/CD19-depleted stem cell transplant. The sequence was obtained from a male patient under 10 years old who had a stem cell transplant for acute lymphoblastic leukemia, so the T cells may come from the graft donor. The rearrangement uses TRBV7-9 and TRBJ2-7, with D perhaps matching TRBD1 (6 bases). The CDR3 DNA reads as TGTGCCAGCAGCTTAGAGAACAGGGCCCACGAGCAGTACTTC. It is translated as CASSLENRAHEQYF.